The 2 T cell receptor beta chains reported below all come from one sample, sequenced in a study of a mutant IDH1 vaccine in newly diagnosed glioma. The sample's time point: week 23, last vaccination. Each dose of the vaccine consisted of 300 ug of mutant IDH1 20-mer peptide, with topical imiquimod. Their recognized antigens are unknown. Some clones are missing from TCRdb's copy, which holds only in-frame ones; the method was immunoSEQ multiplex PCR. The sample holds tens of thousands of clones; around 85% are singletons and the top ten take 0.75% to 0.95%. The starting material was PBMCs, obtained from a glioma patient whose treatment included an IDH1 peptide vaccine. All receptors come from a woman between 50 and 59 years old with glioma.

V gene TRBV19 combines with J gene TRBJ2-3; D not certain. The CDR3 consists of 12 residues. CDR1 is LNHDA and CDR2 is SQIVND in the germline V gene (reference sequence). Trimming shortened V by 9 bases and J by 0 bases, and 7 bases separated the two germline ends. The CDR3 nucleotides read TGTGCCAGCGGGCGTAGCACAGATACGCAGTATTTT. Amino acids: CASGRSTDTQYF.

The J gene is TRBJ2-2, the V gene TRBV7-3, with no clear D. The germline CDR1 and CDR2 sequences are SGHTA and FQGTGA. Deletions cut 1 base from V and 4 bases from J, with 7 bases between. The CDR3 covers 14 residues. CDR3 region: CASSLNPLTGELFF. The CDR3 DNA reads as TGTGCCAGCAGCTTAAACCCTCTCACCGGGGAGCTGTTTTTT.